Listed here are 15 T cell receptor beta chains from one sample, sequenced in a study of control samples from healthy donors and cancer patients. The method was immunoSEQ multiplex PCR; TCRdb's version includes in-frame clones alone and lacks a portion of them. The table includes about 120,000 clones, 80% to 90% detected once. Sequenced input: PBMCs. The receptors here all came from a woman aged 45-65 years with colorectal cancer.

The V gene is TRBV28, the J gene TRBJ2-1, with D hard to call. This CDR3 spans 13 amino acids. The V and J ends lost 2 bases and 6 bases respectively, with 8 bases between them. Looked up from germline, CDR1 is MDHEN and CDR2 is SYDVKM. CDR3 loop: CASSLRLVNEQFF. The CDR3 bases are TGTGCCAGCAGTTTAAGGCTAGTCAATGAGCAGTTCTTC. The variable domain in full, with the rest retrieved from reference TRBV28 and TRBJ2-1, is DVKVTQSSRYLVKRTGEKVFLECVQDMDHENMFWYRQDPGLGLRLIYFSYDVKMKEKGDIPEGYSVSREKKERFSLILESASTNQTSMYLCASSLRLVNEQFFGPGTRLTVL.

The chain has TRBV10-1 and TRBJ2-2; 7 nucleotides agree with TRBD1. Germline loops: CDR1 WNHNN, CDR2 SYGVQD (reference sequence). With 6 bases clipped from V and 7 bases from J, the junction kept 5 bases outside the gene matches. The CDR3 sequence is 13 residues long. CDR3: CASRQDRFGELFF. The CDR3 DNA reads TGCGCCAGCAGACAGGACAGGTTCGGGGAGCTGTTTTTT.

The chain couples TRBV5-1 to TRBJ2-5; maybe TRBD2 (6 bases). The V gene's germline CDR1 is SGHRS and CDR2 YFSETQ. The CDR3 contains 15 residues. V lost 1 base and J 5 bases, leaving 15 bases between the germline ends. DNA for the CDR3: TGCGCCAGCAGCTTGCTAGCGAGTGAGTGGGAGACCCAGTACTTC. Protein sequence: CASSLLASEWETQYF.

Only one count was recorded for this clone. The gene calls are TRBV28 and TRBJ1-6; tentatively, D is TRBD1 (6 bases). V lost 7 bases, J lost 0 bases, and 16 bases lay in between. The CDR3 length is 17 residues. The germline V gene has CDR1 MDHEN and CDR2 SYDVKM. In DNA, the CDR3 is TGTGCCAGCACTTCCGGGACATCGAGCTCCTATAATTCACCCCTCCACTTT. Translated, it gives CASTSGTSSSYNSPLHF.

Here the CDR3 DNA reads TGTGCCAGCACCGACGGCACTCCTAGCGGGGCGCAGTATTTT. This gives the protein CASTDGTPSGAQYF. The J gene is TRBJ2-3, the V gene TRBV6-5; 9 bases map to TRBD2. V lost 7 bases and J lost 10; bases outside the gene matches: 12. The CDR3 covers 14 residues. Germline CDR1 reads MNHEY; CDR2 reads SVGAGI.

In this sample, this clone turned up once. The chain combines TRBV28 with TRBJ2-6; D is perhaps TRBD1 or TRBD2 (5 bases each). V lost 4 bases and J lost 0, with 16 bases in between. This CDR3 contains 18 residues. Germline V gives CDR1 MDHEN, CDR2 SYDVKM. CDR3 nucleotides: TGTGCCAGCAGTTCCGAGACGGGACCGGTCTCTGGGGCCAACGTCCTGACTTTC. Protein: CASSSETGPVSGANVLTF.

This chain links TRBV12-3 or TRBV12-4 with TRBJ1-1; 7 bases match TRBD1. This CDR3 is built from 13 residues. Losses at the gene ends were 5 bases for V and 5 bases for J; bases not matched to a gene: 5. The CDR3 bases are TGTGCCAGCAGTAAGAGGGGGCTAACTGAAGCTTTCTTT. Translated, it gives CASSKRGLTEAFF.

The chain couples TRBV4-1 to TRBJ2-3; 16 nucleotides agree with TRBD2. Losses at the gene ends were 0 bases for V and 2 bases for J; bases not matched to a gene: 8. This CDR3 has 20 amino acids. Germline assignment: CDR1 MGHRA and CDR2 YSYEKL. CDR3 loop: CASSQDGGTSGRAVTDTQYF. CDR3 sequence (DNA): TGCGCCAGCAGCCAAGATGGGGGGACTAGCGGGAGGGCCGTCACAGATACGCAGTATTTT.

The V and J genes are TRBV28 and TRBJ1-4; no clear D. V shed 3 bases and J shed 4 bases, with 9 bases lying between them. Germline V gene sequence: CDR1 MDHEN, CDR2 SYDVKM. This CDR3 is 14 amino acids long. The CDR3 is CASSLVQNNEKLFF. The CDR3 DNA reads as TGTGCCAGCAGTTTGGTACAGAATAATGAAAAACTGTTTTTT.

The rearrangement joins TRBV18 to TRBJ1-1; D remains ambiguous. Germline V gene data show CDR1 as KGHSH and CDR2 as LQKENI. V was trimmed by 5 bases and J by 0 bases, leaving 10 bases between them. The CDR3 totals 14 residues. This chain's CDR3 is CASSADFMNTEAFF. CDR3 nucleotide sequence: TGTGCCAGCTCAGCGGACTTCATGAACACTGAAGCTTTCTTT.

This rearrangement joins TRBV7-2 to TRBJ2-1; 7 nucleotides agree with TRBD1. Germline assignment: CDR1 SGHTA and CDR2 FQGNSA. The CDR3 is 14 residues long. The trim removed 5 bases at V and 4 bases at J, leaving 5 bases unmatched. CDR3 sequence (DNA): TGTGCCAGCAGCCCTCAGGGGGTTTACAATGAGCAGTTCTTC. Its protein is CASSPQGVYNEQFF.

This sequence joins TRBV30 and TRBJ1-2; D gene ambiguous. The CDR3 is 13 residues long. The V gene lost 4 bases and the J gene lost 4 bases, with 13 bases spanning the gap. The germline V gene encodes CDR1 GTSNPN and CDR2 SVGIG (reference sequence). The CDR3 region has the DNA TGTGCCTGGACTCCGCAGGCCCCCTATGGCTACACCTTC. It specifies CAWTPQAPYGYTF.

This sequence joins TRBV5-1 and TRBJ2-1; 8 bases map to TRBD1. CDR3 size: 15 residues. Germline lookup yields CDR1 SGHRS and CDR2 YFSETQ. With V trimmed by 6 bases and J by 0 bases, 5 bases remained unmatched. CDR3 sequence (DNA): TGCGCCAGCATTTCAGGACAGGGCTCCTACAATGAGCAGTTCTTC. Amino acid sequence: CASISGQGSYNEQFF.

The J gene is TRBJ2-3, the V gene TRBV11-2; a possible D gene is TRBD1 (5 bases). The CDR3 consists of 17 residues. The V and J ends lost 2 bases and 3 bases respectively, with 18 bases between them. Germline assignment: CDR1 SGHAT and CDR2 FQNNGV. CDR3 DNA: TGTGCCAGCAGCTTATTAGGGGCCAGGGATGGGACAGATACGCAGTATTTT. It translates to CASSLLGARDGTDTQYF.

V is TRBV19 and J is TRBJ2-1, with D tentatively TRBD2 (6 bases). The CDR3 is 15 amino acids. CDR1 and CDR2 (germline): LNHDA, SQIVND (reference sequence). The ends were cut back, 5 bases at V and 7 bases at J, with 18 bases in the middle. This CDR3 reads CASSPQLGGANEQFF. The CDR3 DNA is TGTGCCAGTAGTCCGCAACTCGGAGGGGCTAATGAGCAGTTCTTC. Filled out from reference TRBV19 and TRBJ2-1, the complete variable domain reads DGGITQSPKYLFRKEGQNVTLSCEQNLNHDAMYWYRQDPGQGLRLIYYSQIVNDFQKGDIAEGYSVSREKKESFPLTVTSAQKNPTAFYLCASSPQLGGANEQFFGPGTRLTVL.